This T cell receptor (beta chain) comes out of a study of control samples from healthy donors and cancer patients. Assay used: immunoSEQ multiplex PCR; TCRdb lists only in-frame clones, some missing. This table holds under 150,000 clones, approximately 88% found once. Germline values: CDR1 GTSNPN, CDR2 SVGIG (reference sequence). This CDR3 is 13 amino acids long. Between the trimmed V and J ends, which lost 2 bases and 8 bases, there was a span of 10 bases. The clonotype comes from a man aged 35-49 years in good health. This sequence joins TRBV30 and TRBJ1-6; D unclear. The sequenced sample was blood. For the CDR3, the DNA is TGTGCCTGGAGTTTAACCTGGGATTCACCCCTCCACTTT. It codes for CAWSLTWDSPLHF.